The 17 T cell receptor beta chains below come from one sample, sequenced in a study of cytomegalovirus exposure and HLA in healthy donors. Data came from immunoSEQ multiplex PCR; TCRdb stores just in-frame clones and leaves some out. The sample includes 200,000 to 250,000 clones, approximately 88% seen only once; the top ten take over 12%. Sequenced: PBMCs. These TCRs come from a woman younger than 45 in good health and CMV-seropositive.

This chain uses TRBV2 with TRBJ2-7; a weak D match, TRBD1 (6 bases). V lost 7 bases and J 4 bases, leaving 17 bases between the germline ends. CDR1 and CDR2 (germline): SNHLY, FYNNEI. CDR3 length: 14 amino acids. The CDR3 sequence is CASTKPRDKYEQYF. In nucleotides, the CDR3 is TGTGCCAGCACCAAGCCTCGGGACAAATACGAGCAGTACTTC.

This clone was found a few times. The CDR3 DNA reads TGTGCCACGCGGGAGGCGGGCACAGATACGCAGTATTTT. Translated: CATREAGTDTQYF. V gene TRBV27 combines with J gene TRBJ2-3, with 8 bases lining up with TRBD2. The CDR3 extends over 13 amino acids. The V gene's germline CDR1 is MNHEY and CDR2 SMNVEV (reference sequence). The trim removed 10 bases at V and 1 base at J, leaving 4 bases unmatched.

The chain carries TRBV6-1 and TRBJ2-1, with D possibly TRBD2 on 5 matching bases. The CDR3 extends over 16 amino acids. Germline loops: CDR1 MNHNS, CDR2 SASEGT. With 4 bases removed from V and 2 bases from J, the gap between germline ends came to 15 bases. CDR3 residues: CASSASNEGPYNEQFF. For the CDR3, the DNA is TGTGCCAGCAGTGCCTCCAACGAGGGCCCCTACAATGAGCAGTTCTTC.

V and J are TRBV5-1 and TRBJ1-2; TRBD1 aligns across 8 bases. CDR3 length: 15 amino acids. With 2 bases clipped from V and 8 bases from J, the junction kept 11 bases outside the gene matches. In germline, CDR1 is SGHRS, CDR2 YFSETQ. The CDR3 sequence is CASSFNGQGSWGYTF. As DNA, the CDR3 is TGCGCCAGCAGCTTTAACGGACAGGGAAGTTGGGGCTACACCTTC.

The genes are TRBV30 and TRBJ2-5; possible D gene TRBD2, 6 bases. V was pared by 1 base and J by 4 bases, with 7 bases between. The length of the CDR3 is 12 residues. Germline CDR1 and CDR2: GTSNPN and SVGIG (reference sequence). This CDR3 reads CAWSEGLETQYF. CDR3 nucleotide sequence: TGTGCCTGGAGTGAGGGACTAGAGACCCAGTACTTC.

This clone appeared a single time. The chain joins TRBV4-1 to TRBJ2-7; no reliable D call. The CDR3 is 13 residues long. Between the trimmed V and J ends, which lost 3 bases and 3 bases, there was a span of 9 bases. Germline V lookup: CDR1 MGHRA, CDR2 YSYEKL. The CDR3 sequence: CASSQSRSYEQYF. The CDR3 DNA is TGCGCCAGCAGCCAGAGCAGAAGCTACGAGCAGTACTTC.

This clone was seen a few times. The J gene is TRBJ2-2, the V gene TRBV10-3; 8 positions agree with TRBD1. The J segment lost 0 bases and the V segment lost 4 bases, leaving 1 base of the junction unmatched. This CDR3 contains 15 residues. The germline gives CDR1 ENHRY, CDR2 SYGVKD. CDR3 sequence reads: CAISGQGPNTGELFF. CDR3 sequence (DNA): TGTGCCATCAGTGGACAGGGGCCGAACACCGGGGAGCTGTTTTTT.

This clone is a singleton in its sample. The CDR3 bases are TGTGCCAGCAGCTTTCAGGGTTACACAGATACGCAGTATTTT. This codes for CASSFQGYTDTQYF. The chain recombines TRBV7-3 with TRBJ2-3; D may be TRBD1 (5 bases). With 3 bases removed from V and 2 bases from J, the gap between germline ends came to 9 bases. The length of the CDR3 is 14 residues. In germline, CDR1 is SGHTA, CDR2 FQGTGA.

This rearrangement joins TRBV7-3 to TRBJ1-1; perhaps TRBD1 as D (6 bases). V was pared by 3 bases and J by 1 base, with 9 bases between. This CDR3 comprises 14 residues. Germline V CDR1 and CDR2: SGHTA, FQGTGA. The CDR3 reads CASSFGQTNTEAFF. The CDR3 DNA follows: TGTGCCAGCAGCTTTGGACAGACGAACACTGAAGCTTTCTTT.

The CDR3 spells CASRWGSQETQYF. DNA for the CDR3: TGCGCCAGCAGATGGGGGAGCCAAGAGACCCAGTACTTC. The chain employs TRBV5-1 and TRBJ2-5, with D perhaps given as TRBD1 or TRBD2 (5 bases each). Germline lookup yields CDR1 SGHRS and CDR2 YFSETQ. V was trimmed by 5 bases and J by 1 base, leaving 9 bases between them. The CDR3 is 13 amino acids.

Ten or more counts support this clone. The chain couples TRBV7-8 to TRBJ2-1; 7 bases agree with TRBD2. Germline V gene lookup returns CDR1 SGHVS and CDR2 FQNEAQ. The V and J ends lost 6 bases and 6 bases, in that order; junction bases with no gene match: 14. The CDR3 is made up of 16 amino acids. The DNA for the CDR3 is TGTGCCAGCAGAAAACAGCTAGCGGACGGGACCAATGAGCAGTTCTTC. It codes for CASRKQLADGTNEQFF.

The V gene is TRBV11-1, the J gene TRBJ2-2, with D possibly TRBD1 on 5 matching bases. The CDR3 consists of 14 residues. Germline CDR1 is SGHAT and CDR2 is FQDESV (reference sequence). Trimming removed 6 bases from V and 7 bases from J, with 15 bases in between. The CDR3 protein is CASSQNQGVGELFF. As DNA, the CDR3 is TGTGCCAGCAGTCAAAATCAGGGTGTCGGGGAGCTGTTTTTT.

The J gene is TRBJ2-7, the V gene TRBV5-1; 9 bases match TRBD1. The trim removed 3 bases at V and 3 bases at J, leaving 4 bases unmatched. Germline CDR1 reads SGHRS; CDR2 reads YFSETQ. The CDR3 covers 14 residues. This CDR3 is CASSSDRGDYEQYF. CDR3 nucleotide sequence: TGCGCCAGCAGCTCGGACAGGGGCGACTACGAGCAGTACTTC.

The chain has TRBV7-9 and TRBJ2-7; 8 bases fit TRBD1. The V gene's germline CDR1 is SEHNR and CDR2 FQNEAQ (reference sequence). The CDR3 totals 14 residues. Losses at the gene ends were 2 bases for V and 4 bases for J; bases not matched to a gene: 4. The CDR3, as DNA: TGTGCCAGCAGCTTATGGGACAGGCCTTACGAGCAGTACTTC. Encoded protein: CASSLWDRPYEQYF. Complete variable domain (other parts from reference TRBV7-9 and TRBJ2-7): DTGVSQNPRHKITKRGQNVTFRCDPISEHNRLYWYRQTLGQGPEFLTYFQNEAQLEKSRLLSDRFSAERPKGSFSTLEIQRTEQGDSAMYLCASSLWDRPYEQYFGPGTRLTVT.

The chain carries TRBV18 and TRBJ1-3, with D possibly matching TRBD1 (5 bases). The germline CDR1 and CDR2 sequences are KGHSH and LQKENI. This CDR3 has 16 residues. V lost 4 bases and J 0 bases, leaving 13 bases between the germline ends. The CDR3 sequence: CASSQGGATSGNTIYF. The CDR3 DNA sequence: TGTGCCAGCTCACAAGGTGGGGCTACCTCTGGAAACACCATATATTTT.

The CDR3 DNA follows: TGTGCCAGCTCACCAACGGGACTAGCGGTTAAGCTGGGATCTCGGGAGCAGTACTTC. Its translation is CASSPTGLAVKLGSREQYF. The chain couples TRBV18 to TRBJ2-7; 11 positions agree with TRBD2. Losses at the gene ends were 2 bases for V and 7 bases for J; bases not matched to a gene: 19. Germline assignment: CDR1 KGHSH and CDR2 LQKENI. This CDR3 contains 19 residues.

The genes are TRBV4-3 and TRBJ2-7; D uncertain. V lost 1 base, J lost 4 bases, and 17 bases lay in between. The CDR3 consists of 16 residues. CDR1 is LGHNA and CDR2 is YSLEER in the germline V gene. CDR3: CASSQVPKKFEYEQYF. The CDR3 nucleotides are TGCGCCAGCAGCCAAGTCCCAAAAAAGTTTGAATACGAGCAGTACTTC.